The 7 T cell receptor beta chains below come from one sample, sequenced in a study of blood T cell repertoires in COVID-19. Sequenced by immunoSEQ multiplex PCR; TCRdb stores in-frame clones only, minus some. The data contain around 300,000 clones, 80% to 90% of them seen just once; the ten biggest clones take up about 2.2%. The sample taken for sequencing was PBMCs or T cells enriched from blood (not recorded which). The receptors here all came from a woman under 30 who had recovered from COVID-19.

This chain joins TRBV12-3 or TRBV12-4 and TRBJ1-5; D possibly corresponds to TRBD1 (5 bases). The CDR3 has 13 residues. Trimming removed 3 bases at V and 6 bases at J, with 9 bases between. The CDR3 nucleotides are TGTGCCAGCAGTTTGGGGCCAGGTCAGCCCCAGCATTTT. Translating gives CASSLGPGQPQHF.

This chain uses TRBV9 with TRBJ2-5; possibly TRBD2 for D (6 bases). V was clipped by 0 bases and J by 2 bases, with 8 bases between them. The germline V gene has CDR1 SGDLS and CDR2 YYNGEE. This CDR3 comprises 14 residues. The CDR3 protein is CASSVGTTQETQYF. CDR3 DNA: TGTGCCAGCAGCGTAGGGACTACTCAAGAGACCCAGTACTTC.

To note about this clone: The same CDR3 is also encoded by other DNA sequences in this sample. This chain uses TRBV28 with TRBJ2-3, with D uncertain. Per the germline V gene, CDR1 is MDHEN and CDR2 is SYDVKM. Trimming shortened V by 1 base and J by 5 bases, and 4 bases separated the two germline ends. This CDR3 spans 12 amino acids. The CDR3 protein is CASSLFGDTQYF. DNA for the CDR3: TGTGCCAGCAGTTTATTCGGAGATACGCAGTATTTT. Looking up the rest from reference TRBV28 and TRBJ2-3 gives the full variable domain: DVKVTQSSRYLVKRTGEKVFLECVQDMDHENMFWYRQDPGLGLRLIYFSYDVKMKEKGDIPEGYSVSREKKERFSLILESASTNQTSMYLCASSLFGDTQYFGPGTRLTVL.

The V and J genes are TRBV7-2 and TRBJ1-1, with TRBD1 identical over 8 bases. Per the germline V gene, CDR1 is SGHTA and CDR2 is FQGNSA. The trim removed 1 base at V and 5 bases at J, leaving 3 bases unmatched. The CDR3 covers 14 residues. CDR3 region: CASSLGRGRTEAFF. DNA for the CDR3: TGTGCCAGCAGCTTAGGCAGGGGGCGTACTGAAGCTTTCTTT.

The chain links TRBV7-8 to TRBJ1-1; the D is unclear. CDR3 length: 14 residues. CDR1 SGHVS and CDR2 FQNEAQ come from the germline V gene. V lost 1 base, J lost 5 bases, and 11 bases lay in between. CDR3 protein: CASSLVGRRTEAFF. The CDR3 DNA reads as TGTGCCAGCAGCTTAGTTGGGCGCCGGACTGAAGCTTTCTTT.

V and J are TRBV19 and TRBJ1-5; 9 nucleotides align to TRBD1. J lost 5 bases, V lost 9 bases, and 2 bases had no gene match. The germline CDR1 and CDR2 sequences are LNHDA and SQIVND (reference sequence). The CDR3 has 12 residues. CDR3 sequence reads: CASRDRDQPQHF. CDR3 nucleotide sequence: TGTGCCAGCCGGGACAGGGATCAGCCCCAGCATTTT.

This chain uses TRBV11-2 with TRBJ2-5; 10 bases are shared with TRBD1. Germline V CDR1 and CDR2: SGHAT, FQNNGV. The trim removed 0 bases at V and 3 bases at J, leaving 4 bases unmatched. The CDR3 is 16 residues long. The CDR3 DNA follows: TGTGCCAGCAGCTTAGATCTGGGGACAGGGGAAGAGACCCAGTACTTC. Amino acids: CASSLDLGTGEETQYF.